The 17 T cell receptor beta chains listed next were all sequenced from one sample in a study of patients and donors after allogeneic stem cell transplantation. TCRdb ran MiXCR on the RT-PCR reads and lists one entry per CDR3 protein. This table holds roughly 880,000 distinct CDR3 sequences, about 20% found once. The sample comprised blood, either unsorted or a sorted T cell fraction (not recorded which). These receptors were collected from a human donor who was either an allogeneic HSCT recipient or a stem cell or donor lymphocyte infusion donor (not recorded which). It is not recorded whose cells these are; they may come from a transplant donor.

J is TRBJ1-1 and V is TRBV12-3 or TRBV12-4, with TRBD1 matching over 8 bases. The V gene end was trimmed by 6 bases and the J gene end by 11 bases; junction bases not matched to a gene: 11. There are 13 residues in the CDR3. CDR3 DNA sequence: TGTGCCAGCAGCCAACGGACAGGGTTGGATGCTTTCTTT. It yields the protein CASSQRTGLDAFF.

This CDR3 is CASSQATGNRAYEQYF. Written as DNA, the CDR3 is TGCGCCAGCAGCCAAGCGACAGGGAATAGAGCCTACGAGCAGTACTTC. This chain links TRBV4-1 with TRBJ2-7; 7 positions agree with TRBD1. The V gene's germline CDR1 is MGHRA and CDR2 YSYEKL. V shed 1 base, J shed 2 bases, and the junction held 8 bases outside the gene matches. The CDR3 length is 16 residues.

The chain links TRBV10-3 to TRBJ1-2; 9 bases are shared with TRBD1. Germline CDR1 is ENHRY and CDR2 is SYGVKD. This CDR3 has 12 residues. The V and J ends lost 11 bases and 7 bases, in that order; junction bases with no gene match: 8. The CDR3, as DNA: TGTGCCGCCGCGACAGGGGGTTCTGGCTACACCTTC. It yields the protein CAAATGGSGYTF.

This clonotype was counted between two and nine times. This chain links TRBV2 with TRBJ2-2, with TRBD1 matching 7 bases. CDR3 length: 14 amino acids. V lost 6 bases and J lost 4; bases outside the gene matches: 5. Germline V gives CDR1 SNHLY, CDR2 FYNNEI. In DNA form, the CDR3 reads TGTGCCAGCAGGGGGGACAGTTTCACCGGGGAGCTGTTTTTT. As protein: CASRGDSFTGELFF.

The gene calls are TRBV3-1 and TRBJ2-3, with no clear D. V was clipped by 0 bases and J by 2 bases, with 12 bases between them. CDR1 is LGHDT, CDR2 YNNKEL, per germline (reference sequence). The CDR3 contains 16 residues. CDR3 in amino acids: CASSQDGTIHTDTQYF. As DNA, the CDR3 is TGTGCCAGCAGCCAAGATGGAACAATTCACACAGATACGCAGTATTTT.

A few counts support this clonotype. CDR3 nucleotide sequence: TGTGCCAGCAGTTTCGCATACACCGGGGAGCTGTTTTTT. Its protein is CASSFAYTGELFF. The chain couples TRBV12-3 or TRBV12-4 to TRBJ2-2; D call uncertain. Between the trimmed V and J ends, which lost 3 bases and 3 bases, there was a span of 5 bases. The CDR3 consists of 13 residues.

CDR3 region: CASSDPNLYEQYF. DNA of the CDR3: TGTGCCAGCAGTGACCCCAATCTCTACGAGCAGTACTTC. The V and J genes are TRBV2 and TRBJ2-7, with unresolved D. CDR3 length equals 13 residues. Germline V CDR1 and CDR2: SNHLY, FYNNEI. Trimming pared 3 bases from V and 3 bases from J, leaving 9 bases between. Based on the CDR3 plus reference TRBV2 and TRBJ2-7, the full variable domain is EPEVTQTPSHQVTQMGQEVILRCVPISNHLYFYWYRQILGQKVEFLVSFYNNEISEKSEIFDDQFSVERPDGSNFTLKIRSTKLEDSAMYFCASSDPNLYEQYFGPGTRLTVT.

This clonotype was seen at least ten times. This sequence joins TRBV29-1 and TRBJ2-7; a possible D gene is TRBD1 (5 bases). This CDR3 contains 13 residues. Trimming cost V 6 bases and J 3 bases, with 15 bases left between them. Germline V gives CDR1 SQVTM, CDR2 ANQGSEA. The CDR3 DNA reads as TGCAGCGTCCCTAGACAGCTCCTCTACGAGCAGTACTTC. This translates into CSVPRQLLYEQYF.

This clonotype was picked up a small number of times. This chain links TRBV5-1 with TRBJ2-3, with TRBD1 matching over 12 bases. CDR1 and CDR2 (germline): SGHRS, YFSETQ. The V and J ends lost 7 bases and 4 bases, in that order; junction bases with no gene match: 7. The CDR3 is 15 residues long. The CDR3 nucleotides are TGCGCCAGCGGGGGGACAGGGGGCATCGCAGATACGCAGTATTTT. Protein: CASGGTGGIADTQYF.

CDR3 loop: CASRDRGLNEQYF. The CDR3, as DNA: TGTGCCAGCAGGGACAGGGGGCTTAACGAGCAGTACTTC. The chain recombines TRBV2 with TRBJ2-7; 11 positions match TRBD1. Germline values: CDR1 SNHLY, CDR2 FYNNEI. The V and J ends lost 6 bases and 5 bases, in that order; junction bases with no gene match: 3. This CDR3 has 13 amino acids.

J is TRBJ2-5 and V is TRBV5-6; tentatively, D is TRBD2 (6 bases). V lost 0 bases and J lost 9, with 15 bases in between. This CDR3 has 14 residues. Germline V lookup: CDR1 SGHDT, CDR2 YYEEEE. The CDR3 sequence is CASSLGAGTGAQYF. The DNA for the CDR3 is TGTGCCAGCAGCTTGGGGGCGGGGACGGGAGCCCAGTACTTC.

The chain joins TRBV9 to TRBJ2-7, with TRBD2 matching over 13 bases. The J segment lost 2 bases and the V segment lost 4 bases, leaving 3 bases of the junction unmatched. The length of the CDR3 is 15 residues. Germline V gives CDR1 SGDLS, CDR2 YYNGEE. The CDR3 spells CASSTGLAGPYEQYF. In nucleotides, the CDR3 is TGTGCCAGCAGCACGGGACTAGCGGGACCCTACGAGCAGTACTTC.

V and J are TRBV5-5 and TRBJ2-5; 9 bases line up with TRBD1. Germline loops: CDR1 SGHKS, CDR2 YYEKEE (reference sequence). After removal of 2 bases from V and 1 base from J, the junction contained 6 bases not matched to a gene. The length of the CDR3 is 16 residues. The CDR3 DNA reads TGTGCCAGCAGCTTATTCTCACAGGGGGCCCAAGAGACCCAGTACTTC. Protein sequence: CASSLFSQGAQETQYF.

CDR3 in DNA: TGTGCCAGCAGTGAAAGTAGGAACCGGAGGGACCAGCCCCAGCATTTT. Protein: CASSESRNRRDQPQHF. This chain connects TRBV6-1 to TRBJ1-5; maybe TRBD1 (5 bases). The CDR3 has 16 amino acids. Germline assignment: CDR1 MNHNS and CDR2 SASEGT. The germline V and J ends were trimmed by 2 bases and 7 bases, with 18 bases remaining between them.

This sequence joins TRBV6-2 or TRBV6-3 and TRBJ2-1; 12 bases map to TRBD2. CDR3 length equals 14 residues. Germline values: CDR1 MNHEY, CDR2 SVGEGT. V was pared by 8 bases and J by 7 bases, with 6 bases of the junction left unmatched. The CDR3 sequence: CASGLAGGGNEQFF. The CDR3 bases are TGTGCCAGCGGTCTAGCGGGGGGGGGGAATGAGCAGTTCTTC.

This clonotype was seen a handful of times. The J gene is TRBJ2-7, the V gene TRBV5-5; TRBD1 agrees at 9 bases. The J segment lost 0 bases and the V segment lost 5 bases, leaving 6 bases of the junction unmatched. This CDR3 contains 15 residues. Germline CDR1 and CDR2: SGHKS and YYEKEE (reference sequence). This CDR3 reads CASRLTGGPSYEQYF. The CDR3 bases are TGTGCCAGCAGATTGACAGGGGGTCCCTCCTACGAGCAGTACTTC.

This clonotype was counted between two and nine times. V gene TRBV6-1 combines with J gene TRBJ1-1; maybe TRBD1 (5 bases). The CDR3 loop spans 14 amino acids. The V gene lost 6 bases and the J gene lost 1 base, with 12 bases spanning the gap. Germline values: CDR1 MNHNS, CDR2 SASEGT. The CDR3 bases are TGTGCCAGCAGGGTGGGGCGAGGGAACACTGAAGCTTTCTTT. Translation: CASRVGRGNTEAFF.